What follows describes a single TCR beta chain. Assay: immunoSEQ multiplex PCR; the TCRdb copy retains only in-frame clones and omits some. The data contain 200,000 to 250,000 clones, roughly 84% of them singletons. This sample is part of a study of blood T cell repertoires in COVID-19. About the study: COVID-19 samples, acute and convalescent, were from the United States, Italy and Spain.

Germline CDR1 and CDR2: SGHAT and FQNNGV. Between the trimmed V and J ends, which lost 0 bases and 7 bases, there was a span of 27 bases. This CDR3 has 20 amino acids. The TCR originated in a woman between 40 and 50 years old who had recovered from COVID-19. The chain recombines TRBV11-2 with TRBJ1-4; D may be TRBD1 (5 bases). Sequencing used peripheral blood. The CDR3 coding sequence is TGTGCCAGCAGCTTAGATGGACTGCCGGGGGGACGGTGGAGTAGTGAAAAACTGTTTTTT. Protein: CASSLDGLPGGRWSSEKLFF.